Listed below are T cell receptor beta chains from one sample, sequenced in a study of identical twins. MiXCR, run by TCRdb on the 5' RACE reads, gives a single entry per CDR3 protein. The data hold 1.5 million to 2 million distinct CDR3 sequences, with less than 35% observed a single time. Sequenced: cord blood. These receptors were obtained from a newborn girl in good health. Each CDR3 is given with its conserved first and last residue. A D gene is named only where the DNA matches it firmly. Part of the rows lack a size; the others show once, few, many or a class for expanded clones.

>TRBJ1-4|-|TRBV13|-
TGTGCCAGCAGCCCAACAGGCTCCCTAGGTGAAAAACTGTTTTTT
CASSPTGSLGEKLFF
>TRBJ1-1|-|TRBV10-3|-
TGTGCCACCAGGGGCGGGTGGACTGAAGCTTTCTTT
CATRGGWTEAFF
>TRBJ2-7|-|TRBV27|-
TGTGCCAGCAGTTACTCAGGGCTCTCCTACGAGCAGTACTTC
CASSYSGLSYEQYF
>TRBJ2-7|-|TRBV7-6|few
TGTGCCAGCAGCTTAGTTTACGCGGAGCAGTACTTC
CASSLVYAEQYF
>TRBJ2-5|TRBD2|TRBV5-1|-
TGCGCCAGCAGGACTAGCGGGGGTAAAGAGACCCAGTACTTC
CASRTSGGKETQYF
>TRBJ2-1|-|TRBV6-5|-
TGTGCCAGCAGCCGACTCCAGGGTAGGTCCTACAATGAGCAGTTCTTC
CASSRLQGRSYNEQFF
>TRBJ2-5|-|TRBV28|few
TGTGCCAGCAGTTGGCGTCCTATTGAGCAGTACTTC
CASSWRPIEQYF
>TRBJ2-3|-|TRBV20-1|-
TGCAGTGCTAGAAAGGCCGCCCCAGCTACGCAGTATTTT
CSARKAAPATQYF
>TRBJ2-7|-|TRBV21-1|few
TGTGCCAGCTCCCCCAGGGATCACGAGCAGTACTTC
CASSPRDHEQYF
>TRBJ2-7|-|TRBV9|-
TGTGCCAGCAGCGTTTTAACCTCTAATGAGCAGTACTTC
CASSVLTSNEQYF
>TRBJ2-7|-|TRBV5-6|-
TGTGCCAGCAGCCAAAGGGGATTTCTGAATGAGCAGTACTTC
CASSQRGFLNEQYF
>TRBJ2-1|TRBD1|TRBV6-5|many
TGTGCCAGCAGTCCCCCGGGGACAGGGTACAATGAGCAGTTCTTC
CASSPPGTGYNEQFF
>TRBJ1-2|-|TRBV10-3|few
TGTGCCATCCTCGGGACATACTATGGCTACACCTTC
CAILGTYYGYTF
>TRBJ2-3|TRBD2|TRBV2|-
TGTGCCAGCAGTCGGCGGGAGCTGAGGACAGATACGCAGTATTTT
CASSRRELRTDTQYF
>TRBJ1-2|-|TRBV20-1|many
TGCAGTGCTAGAGTGGATAACTATGGCTACACCTTC
CSARVDNYGYTF
>TRBJ1-4|-|TRBV25-1|-
TGTGCCAGCCGTCTACAGTTGGGAACTAATGAAAAACTGTTTTTT
CASRLQLGTNEKLFF
>TRBJ1-2|-|TRBV3-1|few
TGTGCCAGCAGCCATTTCCCCAGGGGCCCTTTCTATGGCTACACCTTC
CASSHFPRGPFYGYTF
>TRBJ1-6|-|TRBV20-1|-
TGCAGTGCTAGAGATAGCCCTTCACCCCTCCACTTT
CSARDSPSPLHF
>TRBJ2-7|TRBD2|TRBV29-1|-
TGCAGCGCATGGACGGATAGCGGGATTAGGTACGAGCAGTACTTC
CSAWTDSGIRYEQYF
>TRBJ2-3|TRBD2|TRBV7-2|once
TGTGCCAGCAGGGTTAGCGGGGGGACAGATACGCAGTATTTT
CASRVSGGTDTQYF
>TRBJ1-5|-|TRBV6-1|-
TGTGCCAGCGCACCGGGACAAGACAATCAGCCCCAGCATTTT
CASAPGQDNQPQHF
>TRBJ2-3|TRBD2|TRBV20-1|many
TGCAGTGCTAGGACTAGCGGGGTCACAGATACGCAGTATTTT
CSARTSGVTDTQYF
>TRBJ2-1|-|TRBV21-1|-
TGTGCCAGCAGCATCGTGGGGGGGTACAGTGAGCAGTTCTTC
CASSIVGGYSEQFF
>TRBJ2-1|TRBD2|TRBV6-5|many
TGTGCCAGCTACCGCCTGACTAGCGGGAGGAATGAGCAGTTCTTC
CASYRLTSGRNEQFF
>TRBJ1-5|-|TRBV12-3/TRBV12-4|-
TGTGCCGGCAGTTTTGACAGACCAAATCAGCCCCAGCATTTT
CAGSFDRPNQPQHF
>TRBJ1-2|-|TRBV12-3/TRBV12-4|many
TGTGCCAGCAGAAGGACAGTAGATGGCTACACCTTC
CASRRTVDGYTF
>TRBJ2-1|TRBD2|TRBV30|-
TGTGCCTGGAGTGTACGTATTAGCGGGGGTTACAATGAGCAGTTCTTC
CAWSVRISGGYNEQFF
>TRBJ2-3|-|TRBV20-1|-
TGCAGTGCTAGACCCTCGATAGTCCCAGATACGCAGTATTTT
CSARPSIVPDTQYF
>TRBJ2-7|-|TRBV25-1|-
TGTGCCAGTGCGGGACTTAGCCACTACGAGCAGTACTTC
CASAGLSHYEQYF
>TRBJ1-2|TRBD1|TRBV12-3/TRBV12-4|-
TGTGCCAGCAGTTTAGAAGGGACAGGTTTTACGGGCTACACCTTC
CASSLEGTGFTGYTF
>TRBJ2-1|TRBD2|TRBV5-1|few
TGCGCCAGCAGCTTGTGGGCAGACAGACTAGCGGGCAATGAGCAGTTCTTC
CASSLWADRLAGNEQFF
>TRBJ2-6|-|TRBV11-2|once
TGTGCCAGCAGCTTGGAGGTCATGGTAACTGGGGCCAACGCCCTGACTTTC
CASSLEVMVTGANALTF
>TRBJ2-1|-|TRBV29-1|-
TGCAGCGTTGAACCGACGTTGGGGAATGAGCAGTTCTTC
CSVEPTLGNEQFF
>TRBJ1-2|TRBD1|TRBV2|-
TGTGCCAGCAGTCCTCCGGGACAGGGTTTCGATGGCTACACCTTC
CASSPPGQGFDGYTF
>TRBJ2-7|TRBD1|TRBV5-1|few
TGCGCCAGCAGCTCTGGAACCGCCGTAGGGACAGGGGGGTACGAGCAGTACTTC
CASSSGTAVGTGGYEQYF
>TRBJ2-3|-|TRBV5-5|few
TGTGCCAGCACCAGGGACCCAGTCACAGATACGCAGTATTTT
CASTRDPVTDTQYF
>TRBJ2-5|TRBD2|TRBV20-1|-
TGCAGTGCTAGCCCACCACCGGGACTAGGAATCGGCGGAGAGACCCAGTACTTC
CSASPPPGLGIGGETQYF
>TRBJ2-7|TRBD1|TRBV20-1|-
TGCAGTGCTAGAGGGGCCGGGACAGGGGGTCTCGAGCAGTACTTC
CSARGAGTGGLEQYF
>TRBJ1-1|-|TRBV6-1|-
TGTGCCAGCAGTGAAGCACAAGGGAACACTGAAGCTTTCTTT
CASSEAQGNTEAFF
>TRBJ2-1|-|TRBV15|-
TGTGCCACCAGCAGAGATCAGGCGGGTTTAAGGTTCTTC
CATSRDQAGLRFF
>TRBJ2-1|TRBD2|TRBV5-1|few
TGCGCCAGCAGCGCGCACACTAGCGGGAGGGCCTATGAGCAGTTCTTC
CASSAHTSGRAYEQFF
>TRBJ2-6|-|TRBV4-2|few
TGTGCCAGCAGCCAACTAAAACTCGGGGCCAGCTCTGGGGCCAACGTCCTGACTTTC
CASSQLKLGASSGANVLTF